Each of the 23 T cell receptor beta chains below was sequenced from the same sample in a study of blood T cells in healthy people across ages. For the second PCR, which ran for roughly 6 to 12 cycles, a sample-barcoded 5' primer and a J-beta primer mix were used. A single record per CDR3 protein comes from TCRdb applying MiXCR to the 5' RACE reads. The table has under 800,000 distinct CDR3 sequences, about 42% seen once; the top ten hold 20% to 25%. Sequencing was done on a sample of blood. The receptor set was obtained from a woman aged 60-75 years in good health.

The rearrangement uses TRBV12-3 or TRBV12-4 and TRBJ1-4, with D unresolved. The CDR3 has 12 residues. V gave up 3 bases and J gave up 5 bases, with 4 bases separating them. The CDR3 region is CASSFGNEKLFF. The CDR3 DNA sequence: TGTGCCAGCAGTTTCGGCAATGAAAAACTGTTTTTT.

This chain joins TRBV6-6 and TRBJ2-5; D uncertain. V was pared by 5 bases and J by 0 bases, with 7 bases between. The CDR3 is made up of 13 amino acids. Germline V lookup: CDR1 MNHNY, CDR2 SVGAGI (reference sequence). CDR3 bases: TGTGCCAGCAGTGACGACTACCAAGAGACCCAGTACTTC. Translated: CASSDDYQETQYF.

In its sample, this clonotype was seen a few times. V gene TRBV4-1 combines with J gene TRBJ2-3, with 7 positions matching TRBD2. CDR1 and CDR2 from the germline V gene are MGHRA and YSYEKL. The CDR3 runs to 18 residues. J lost 2 bases, V lost 0 bases, and 11 bases had no gene match. The CDR3 nucleotides are TGCGCCAGCAGCCAAGATCGCGTCCTAGCGGAGGACACAGATACGCAGTATTTT. Translation gives CASSQDRVLAEDTDTQYF.

V is TRBV7-2 and J is TRBJ2-7; TRBD1 or TRBD2 may be the D gene (7 bases each). The germline V gene has CDR1 SGHTA and CDR2 FQGNSA. V was shortened by 3 bases and J by 5 bases, with 17 bases between the two germline ends. This CDR3 is built from 15 residues. DNA for the CDR3: TGTGCCAGCAGCTTGGGGGGGACAGACATCCACGAGCAGTACTTC. Translating gives CASSLGGTDIHEQYF.

There are a few counts of this clonotype. J is TRBJ1-5 and V is TRBV27; a possible D gene is TRBD1 (6 bases). Trimming pared 2 bases from V and 0 bases from J, leaving 8 bases between. The CDR3 loop spans 15 amino acids. CDR1 and CDR2 from the germline V gene are MNHEY and SMNVEV (reference sequence). CDR3 bases: TGTGCCAGCAGTTTACACAGGGATAGCAATCAGCCCCAGCATTTT. Protein sequence: CASSLHRDSNQPQHF.

This clonotype appeared many times. The J gene is TRBJ2-1, the V gene TRBV18; D unresolved. CDR1 is KGHSH, CDR2 LQKENI, per germline. The CDR3 runs 13 residues. Trimming cost V 0 bases and J 9 bases, with 9 bases left between them. CDR3 region: CASSPPFYGEQFF. For the CDR3, the DNA is TGTGCCAGCTCACCACCGTTCTATGGTGAGCAGTTCTTC. The full variable domain, completed using reference TRBV18 and TRBJ2-1, is NAGVMQNPRHLVRRRGQEARLRCSPMKGHSHVYWYRQLPEEGLKFMVYLQKENIIDESGMPKERFSAEFPKEGPSILRIQQVVRGDSAAYFCASSPPFYGEQFFGPGTRLTVL.

A word on this clonotype: A much larger clone lies a single base off, so this may be a read error. This chain links TRBV4-3 with TRBJ2-7, with D uncertain. Germline V gene sequence: CDR1 LGHNA, CDR2 YSLEER. This CDR3 comprises 13 residues. The CDR3 is CASSQAEDNEQCF. The CDR3 DNA reads as TGCGCCAGCAGCCAAGCCGAAGACAATGAGCAGTGCTTC.

This chain joins TRBV3-1 and TRBJ2-5; 14 nucleotides match TRBD2. V dropped 1 base and J dropped 3; count of bases not matched to a gene: 10. CDR3 size: 19 residues. CDR1 and CDR2 from the germline V gene are LGHDT and YNNKEL (reference sequence). CDR3 DNA sequence: TGTGCCAGCAGCCAAGTCTCTTCCCAGGGACTAGCGGGGGAAGAGACCCAGTACTTC. Encoded protein: CASSQVSSQGLAGEETQYF.

V gene TRBV7-9 combines with J gene TRBJ2-1; 12 bases are shared with TRBD2. Trimming at V came to 5 bases and at J to 6 bases, leaving 8 bases not matched to a gene. CDR3 size: 16 residues. CDR1 is SEHNR, CDR2 FQNEAQ, per germline (reference sequence). The CDR3 region has the DNA TGTGCCAGCAGCCCGACTAGCGGGAGTGAAGGCAATGAGCAGTTCTTC. Translation gives CASSPTSGSEGNEQFF.

This clonotype was seen repeatedly, ten times or more. This rearrangement joins TRBV5-1 to TRBJ2-5, with 16 bases aligning to TRBD2. J was trimmed by 2 bases and V by 4 bases; bases with no gene match: 5. The length of the CDR3 is 17 residues. The germline gives CDR1 SGHRS, CDR2 YFSETQ. The CDR3 region is CASSLGLAGGKQETQYF. The CDR3 DNA reads TGCGCCAGCAGCCTGGGACTAGCGGGGGGGAAACAAGAGACCCAGTACTTC.

The V and J genes are TRBV11-2 and TRBJ2-3, with 9 bases lining up with TRBD2. The junction had 7 bases not matched to a gene; V was cut back by 2 bases and J by 4 bases. Germline CDR1 and CDR2: SGHAT and FQNNGV. The CDR3 consists of 16 residues. CDR3 sequence reads: CASSLRGGRASDTQYF. The CDR3 nucleotides read TGTGCCAGCAGCTTAAGGGGCGGGAGGGCGTCAGATACGCAGTATTTT.

The chain couples TRBV7-9 to TRBJ1-4; TRBD1 might be the D (5 bases). Germline CDR1 and CDR2: SEHNR and FQNEAQ (reference sequence). CDR3 length: 17 residues. Trimming pared 3 bases from V and 13 bases from J, leaving 27 bases between. This CDR3 reads CASSLGIGTSSPTGLFF. The CDR3 DNA reads as TGTGCCAGCAGCTTGGGTATAGGGACCTCTAGCCCAACGGGACTGTTTTTT.

This clonotype has only a few counts. This chain uses TRBV5-1 with TRBJ2-1; TRBD2 agrees at 7 bases. The CDR3 totals 13 residues. Germline V gene data show CDR1 as SGHRS and CDR2 as YFSETQ. Trimming took 0 bases from V and 10 from J; bases not matched to a gene: 4. The CDR3 region is CASSLGLGGEQFF. The CDR3 DNA follows: TGCGCCAGCAGCTTGGGGTTGGGAGGGGAGCAGTTCTTC.

This rearrangement joins TRBV12-3 or TRBV12-4 to TRBJ2-4; 9 bases map to TRBD1. CDR3 length: 13 residues. V lost 5 bases, J lost 7 bases, and 3 bases stayed unmatched. The CDR3 nucleotides are TGTGCCAGCAGTCCAGGGACAGGGAACATTCAGTACTTC. This translates into CASSPGTGNIQYF.

The rearrangement uses TRBV18 and TRBJ2-2, with TRBD2 matching over 10 bases. Germline CDR1 is KGHSH and CDR2 is LQKENI. After removal of 3 bases from V and 1 base from J, the junction contained 5 bases not matched to a gene. This CDR3 spans 17 amino acids. The DNA for the CDR3 is TGTGCCAGCTCACCTCTACTAGCGGGGATGAACACCGGGGAGCTGTTTTTT. Encoded protein: CASSPLLAGMNTGELFF.

This clonotype has more than one count but fewer than ten. The genes are TRBV20-1 and TRBJ2-6; 9 bases match TRBD2. The CDR3 is made up of 16 amino acids. Germline V lookup: CDR1 DFQATT, CDR2 SNEGSKA (reference sequence). Losses at the gene ends were 3 bases for V and 4 bases for J; bases not matched to a gene: 7. The CDR3 protein is CSARMAGGHGANVLTF. CDR3 bases: TGCAGTGCTAGGATGGCGGGGGGGCACGGGGCCAACGTCCTGACTTTC.

The V gene is TRBV6-1, the J gene TRBJ2-1; TRBD1 agrees at 9 bases. This CDR3 is built from 15 residues. CDR1 is MNHNS, CDR2 SASEGT, per germline. The V and J ends lost 8 bases and 2 bases, in that order; junction bases with no gene match: 7. The CDR3 nucleotides read TGTGCCAGCGACTCGGGGACAGGGACCTACAATGAGCAGTTCTTC. Its translation: CASDSGTGTYNEQFF.

The CDR3 DNA is TGTGCCAGCAGCCTGGTCAAGGGGGCAGGGTCACCCCTCCACTTT. Translating gives CASSLVKGAGSPLHF. The V and J genes are TRBV7-2 and TRBJ1-6, with TRBD1 identical over 7 bases. CDR3 length: 15 residues. V was pared by 5 bases and J by 10 bases, with 11 bases of the junction left unmatched. Germline V lookup: CDR1 SGHTA, CDR2 FQGNSA.

The chain employs TRBV20-1 and TRBJ2-7; D is perhaps TRBD1 or TRBD2 (6 bases each). V lost 5 bases, J lost 6 bases, and 8 bases lay in between. CDR1 DFQATT and CDR2 SNEGSKA come from the germline V gene (reference sequence). This CDR3 spans 10 amino acids. CDR3: CSAWGAEQYF. The CDR3 DNA sequence: TGCAGTGCTTGGGGGGCCGAGCAGTACTTC.

This clonotype was recorded a few times. The rearrangement joins TRBV14 to TRBJ2-1, with 8 bases fitting TRBD1. With 4 bases clipped from V and 4 bases from J, the junction kept 12 bases outside the gene matches. The CDR3 covers 17 residues. The germline V gene encodes CDR1 SGHDN and CDR2 FVKESK. The CDR3 nucleotides read TGTGCCAGCAGCCTTAGGACAGGGAAGATTCCTTACAATGAGCAGTTCTTC. As protein: CASSLRTGKIPYNEQFF.

This chain links TRBV12-3 or TRBV12-4 with TRBJ2-7, with D maybe TRBD2 (6 bases). This CDR3 comprises 15 residues. V was trimmed by 7 bases and J by 2 bases, leaving 18 bases between them. The CDR3 sequence: CASTLGIGEAYEQYF. The CDR3 DNA follows: TGTGCCAGCACCCTCGGGATCGGGGAGGCCTACGAGCAGTACTTC.

Written as DNA, the CDR3 is TGTGCCAGCAGCTTTTACAGGGGAGATGAGCAGTTCTTC. Protein sequence: CASSFYRGDEQFF. The chain is built from TRBV11-3 and TRBJ2-1; 7 bases map to TRBD1. CDR1 SGHNT and CDR2 YENEEA come from the germline V gene. The V segment lost 3 bases and the J segment 8 bases; nucleotides outside the gene matches: 4. This CDR3 contains 13 residues.

V usage is TRBV12-3 or TRBV12-4 and J usage is TRBJ2-3; TRBD2 might be the D (6 bases). This CDR3 has 14 residues. Between the trimmed V and J ends, which lost 3 bases and 5 bases, there was a span of 12 bases. CDR3 sequence: CASSFRVGGDTQYF. In nucleotides, the CDR3 is TGTGCCAGCAGTTTTAGAGTGGGAGGAGATACGCAGTATTTT.